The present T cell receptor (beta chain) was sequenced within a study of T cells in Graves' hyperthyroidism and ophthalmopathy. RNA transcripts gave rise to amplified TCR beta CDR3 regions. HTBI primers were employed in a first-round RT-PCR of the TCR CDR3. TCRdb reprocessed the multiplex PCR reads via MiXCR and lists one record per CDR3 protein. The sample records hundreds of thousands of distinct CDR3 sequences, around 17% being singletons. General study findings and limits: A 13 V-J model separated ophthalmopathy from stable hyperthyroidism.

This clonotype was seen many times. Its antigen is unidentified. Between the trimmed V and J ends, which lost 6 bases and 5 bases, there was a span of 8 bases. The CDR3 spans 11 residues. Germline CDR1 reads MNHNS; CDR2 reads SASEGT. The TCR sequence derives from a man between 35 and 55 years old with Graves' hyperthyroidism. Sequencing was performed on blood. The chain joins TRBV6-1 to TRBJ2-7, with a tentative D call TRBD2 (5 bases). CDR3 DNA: TGTGCCAGCAGACTCGGGAACGAGCAGTACTTC. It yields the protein CASRLGNEQYF.